Presented here are 20 T cell receptor beta chains from one specimen sequenced in a study of spatial heterogeneity in lung cancer. TCRdb used MiXCR to reprocess the 5' RACE reads, holding one entry per CDR3 protein. Here the sample spans around 66,000 distinct CDR3 sequences, roughly 6.4% being singletons. Time point denoted: sample taken at primary tumor resection. Sequencing used PBMCs, obtained at surgery. All receptors derive from a female donor with early-stage non-small cell lung cancer.

CDR3 DNA: TGCAGCGTTAAAATCAGGGACCAGCCCCAGCATTTT. It encodes CSVKIRDQPQHF. J is TRBJ1-5 and V is TRBV29-1; the D gene is possibly TRBD1 (5 bases). Germline assignment: CDR1 SQVTM and CDR2 ANQGSEA. The CDR3 is 12 amino acids. The V and J ends lost 5 bases and 7 bases respectively, with 12 bases between them.

Many counts were recorded for this clonotype. The chain is built from TRBV5-1 and TRBJ2-1, with D unresolved. Trimming left V 0 bases short and J 8 bases short, with 15 bases between. The germline gives CDR1 SGHRS, CDR2 YFSETQ. The CDR3 is 15 residues long. CDR3 sequence: CASSLETYPGHEQFF. The CDR3 region has the DNA TGCGCCAGCAGCTTGGAAACCTATCCCGGACATGAGCAGTTCTTC.

This clonotype occurred many times. CDR3 nucleotide sequence: TGTGCCAGCAGTTTATACCTAACAGTCGGGGAGCTGTTTTTT. The encoded protein is CASSLYLTVGELFF. The chain links TRBV28 to TRBJ2-2; D unclear. Germline CDR1 and CDR2: MDHEN and SYDVKM. This CDR3 spans 14 amino acids. V lost 1 base to trimming and J lost 7 bases, with 10 bases between them.

This clonotype was observed many times. The chain recombines TRBV18 with TRBJ1-4; D remains ambiguous. Trimming cost V 2 bases and J 0 bases, with 4 bases left between them. The CDR3 consists of 14 residues. CDR1 and CDR2 (germline): KGHSH, LQKENI. CDR3: CASSPTATNEKLFF. CDR3 in DNA: TGTGCCAGCTCACCAACGGCAACTAATGAAAAACTGTTTTTT. The full variable domain, rest sourced from reference TRBV18 and TRBJ1-4, is NAGVMQNPRHLVRRRGQEARLRCSPMKGHSHVYWYRQLPEEGLKFMVYLQKENIIDESGMPKERFSAEFPKEGPSILRIQQVVRGDSAAYFCASSPTATNEKLFFGSGTQLSVL.

This clonotype was recorded many times. V and J are TRBV28 and TRBJ2-7; a possible D gene is TRBD1 (5 bases). This CDR3 contains 16 residues. Germline lookup yields CDR1 MDHEN and CDR2 SYDVKM. Trimming removed 1 base from V and 3 bases from J, with 16 bases in between. As DNA, the CDR3 is TGTGCCAGCAGTTTATCGCCAGGGTTGAACATCTACGAGCAGTACTTC. It translates to CASSLSPGLNIYEQYF.

This clonotype was seen repeatedly, ten times or more. The genes are TRBV12-3 or TRBV12-4 and TRBJ2-2, with TRBD2 matching over 8 bases. J was trimmed by 5 bases and V by 6 bases; bases with no gene match: 5. The CDR3 is made up of 14 amino acids. The CDR3 sequence is CASSPGGGTGELFF. The CDR3 nucleotides are TGTGCCAGCAGCCCCGGGGGGGGAACCGGGGAGCTGTTTTTT.

Ten or more counts support this clonotype. The chain employs TRBV5-5 and TRBJ2-2; D possibly corresponds to TRBD2 (5 bases). The germline gives CDR1 SGHKS, CDR2 YYEKEE (reference sequence). The CDR3 runs to 16 residues. V lost 2 bases, J lost 0 bases, and 11 bases lay in between. In DNA form, the CDR3 reads TGTGCCAGCAGCTTTAGCGAAAACGCGAACACCGGGGAGCTGTTTTTT. This translates into CASSFSENANTGELFF. The entire variable domain, with the rest obtained from reference TRBV5-5 and TRBJ2-2, is as follows: DAGVTQSPTHLIKTRGQQVTLRCSPISGHKSVSWYQQVLGQGPQFIFQYYEKEERGRGNFPDRFSARQFPNYSSELNVNALLLGDSALYLCASSFSENANTGELFFGEGSRLTVL.

V usage is TRBV10-3 and J usage is TRBJ1-5; 9 bases fit TRBD1. Germline trimming cut 8 bases from V and 6 bases from J; bases unmatched to any gene: 8. Germline CDR1 is ENHRY and CDR2 is SYGVKD. CDR3 size: 14 residues. CDR3 bases: TGTGCCATCGGGGGGGGACAGGGTCGTCAGCCCCAGCATTTT. It is translated as CAIGGGQGRQPQHF.

Comments on this clonotype: With a much larger clone just one base away, this may be a read error. The rearrangement uses TRBV28 and TRBJ2-5, with 7 bases that match TRBD1. CDR3 length equals 13 residues. Per the germline V gene, CDR1 is MDHEN and CDR2 is SYDVKM. With V trimmed by 9 bases and J by 0 bases, 4 bases remained unmatched. CDR3 region: CARVGTDQETQYF. The CDR3 DNA follows: TGTGCCAGGGTAGGGACAGACCAAGAGACCCAGTACTTC.

This clonotype was seen more than once but under ten times. The V call is TRBV5-1, the J call TRBJ1-2; TRBD1 is a possible D gene (5 bases). The CDR3 covers 14 residues. Germline-derived CDR1 and CDR2 are SGHRS and YFSETQ. The ends were cut back, 4 bases at V and 0 bases at J, with 10 bases in the middle. CDR3: CASSRDRSNYGYTF. The CDR3 DNA is TGCGCCAGCAGCCGGGACCGATCTAACTATGGCTACACCTTC.

This clonotype was observed at least ten times. The V and J genes are TRBV5-1 and TRBJ2-3, with 7 bases fitting TRBD1. Germline V CDR1 and CDR2: SGHRS, YFSETQ. The J segment lost 2 bases and the V segment lost 7 bases, leaving 10 bases of the junction unmatched. This CDR3 is built from 15 residues. CDR3: CASRPSGQVTDTQYF. As DNA, the CDR3 is TGCGCCAGCCGGCCTTCTGGACAGGTCACAGATACGCAGTATTTT.

This chain links TRBV11-3 with TRBJ1-1; unclear D gene. This CDR3 comprises 13 residues. Germline loops: CDR1 SGHNT, CDR2 YENEEA. V was clipped by 0 bases and J by 3 bases, with 5 bases between them. The DNA for the CDR3 is TGTGCCAGCAGCTTAGATCGCCACACTGAAGCTTTCTTT. Amino acid sequence: CASSLDRHTEAFF.

This rearrangement joins TRBV6-6 to TRBJ2-4; D perhaps matches TRBD1 (7 bases). Trimming shortened V by 4 bases and J by 1 base, and 14 bases separated the two germline ends. This CDR3 spans 16 amino acids. Germline V gene data show CDR1 as MNHNY and CDR2 as SVGAGI (reference sequence). CDR3 loop: CASSSQEGAAKNIQYF. Here the CDR3 DNA reads TGTGCCAGCAGTTCGCAGGAGGGGGCGGCCAAAAACATTCAGTACTTC.

V and J are TRBV7-9 and TRBJ2-3; D may be TRBD2 (5 bases). Looked up from germline, CDR1 is SEHNR and CDR2 is FQNEAQ (reference sequence). The CDR3 loop spans 14 amino acids. Trimming left V 1 base short and J 10 bases short, with 15 bases between. The CDR3 DNA sequence: TGTGCCAGCAGCTTAGGGGCGGAGGCTGCTGCGCAGTATTTT. Amino acid sequence: CASSLGAEAAAQYF.

This clonotype was found many times. This chain links TRBV6-1 with TRBJ2-3; 7 nucleotides align to TRBD2. Looked up from germline, CDR1 is MNHNS and CDR2 is SASEGT. Trimming cost V 3 bases and J 7 bases; bases outside gene matches: 1. CDR3 size: 12 residues. DNA of the CDR3: TGTGCCAGCAGTGAGGGAGGGTATACGCAGTATTTT. This translates into CASSEGGYTQYF.

This clonotype was recorded at least ten times. The chain recombines TRBV6-2 or TRBV6-3 with TRBJ2-1; D is unresolved. The germline V gene encodes CDR1 MNHEY and CDR2 SVGEGT. There are 11 residues in the CDR3. V lost 2 bases and J lost 10, with 6 bases in between. CDR3: CASSYPREQFF. The DNA for the CDR3 is TGTGCCAGCAGTTACCCTCGGGAGCAGTTCTTC.

The table lists this clonotype with a few counts. This chain joins TRBV9 and TRBJ2-1; no definite D call. V lost 2 bases and J lost 7, with 10 bases in between. This CDR3 has 13 residues. CDR1 is SGDLS, CDR2 YYNGEE, per germline. The chain's CDR3 is CASSVTLGNEQFF. In DNA, the CDR3 is TGTGCCAGCAGCGTGACCCTCGGGAATGAGCAGTTCTTC. Full variable domain (outside the CDR3, taken from reference TRBV9 and TRBJ2-1): DSGVTQTPKHLITATGQRVTLRCSPRSGDLSVYWYQQSLDQGLQFLIQYYNGEERAKGNILERFSAQQFPDLHSELNLSSLELGDSALYFCASSVTLGNEQFFGPGTRLTVL.

The rearrangement joins TRBV6-6 to TRBJ1-4; perhaps TRBD1 as D (6 bases). Germline V lookup: CDR1 MNHNY, CDR2 SVGAGI (reference sequence). The CDR3 runs 15 residues. V lost 2 bases and J lost 10, with 17 bases in between. Here the CDR3 reads CASSYTGGALGKLFF. The DNA of the CDR3 is TGTGCCAGCAGTTACACGGGGGGCGCGCTGGGAAAACTGTTTTTT.

There are many counts of this clonotype. This rearrangement joins TRBV7-3 to TRBJ1-1, with D possibly being TRBD1 (6 bases). Germline V CDR1 and CDR2: SGHTA, FQGTGA. This CDR3 has 14 residues. V shed 0 bases and J shed 9 bases, with 14 bases lying between them. The CDR3 loop reads CASSLTSGAAQAFF. CDR3 coding DNA: TGTGCCAGCAGCTTAACCTCGGGGGCCGCGCAAGCTTTCTTT.

Many counts were recorded for this clonotype. V and J are TRBV5-1 and TRBJ2-5; D ambiguous. This CDR3 region has 15 residues. V lost 0 bases to trimming and J lost 2 bases, with 11 bases between them. Germline loops: CDR1 SGHRS, CDR2 YFSETQ. For the CDR3, the DNA is TGCGCCAGCAGCTTGGTAGGGTTGATTCAAGAGACCCAGTACTTC. Protein product: CASSLVGLIQETQYF.